This TCR beta chain was retrieved from a study of T-cell memory formation after mild COVID-19. Study as a whole: Each donor largely had its own TCR clusters. Study results and limitations: There was no confirmation that second-wave clones peaking on day 37 were SARS-CoV-2 specific. Whereas later expanders leaned CD4+, clones contracting day 15 to 85 showed a balanced CD4/CD8 makeup.

Comments on this clonotype: The antigen is not known.

This CDR3 comprises 13 residues. Germline CDR1 is SNHLY and CDR2 is FYNNEI. Germline trimming cut 10 bases from V and 2 bases from J; bases unmatched to any gene: 3. MiXCR, run by TCRdb on the 5' RACE reads, gives a single entry per CDR3 protein. The table shows some 450,000 distinct CDR3 sequences, with 15% to 20% occurring only once. The rearrangement uses TRBV2 and TRBJ2-1; 9 nucleotides match TRBD2. The source of this sequence is a man between 18 and 29 years old who had mild COVID-19 (a few samples of this study predate the infection). Cell type and time point are not known. Sample: PBMCs or a T cell subset sorted from them (not recorded which). CDR3 loop: CATLAGAYNEQFF. The CDR3 region has the DNA TGTGCCACCTTAGCGGGGGCCTACAATGAGCAGTTCTTC.